These T cell receptor beta chains were read from a single sample in a study of blood T cells in healthy people across ages. TCRdb reprocessed the 5' RACE reads via MiXCR and lists one record per CDR3 protein. The table includes 950,000 to 1,200,000 distinct CDR3 sequences, under 40% detected once. The sequenced material came from blood. The receptors were sampled from a man between 18 and 29 years old in good health. Each CDR3 is given with its conserved first and last residue. D genes are given only for firm matches. Clone sizes are given selectively: once, few, many, or a class where the clone is expanded.

d_gene	v_gene	j_gene	abundance	CDR3nt	CDR3aa
-	TRBV12-3/TRBV12-4	TRBJ1-1	few	TGTGCCAGCAGTTTCTCGGCAGGTCTTGAAGCTTTCTTT	CASSFSAGLEAFF
-	TRBV15	TRBJ2-7	many	TGTGCCACCAGCAACCGCCCCTTCATACCAACCTACGAGCAGTACTTC	CATSNRPFIPTYEQYF
-	TRBV20-1	TRBJ1-2	-	TGCAGTGCTAGAGCACGGCAGGGAAGCGGCTGCACCTTC	CSARARQGSGCTF
TRBD1	TRBV12-3/TRBV12-4	TRBJ1-2	many	TGTGCCAGCAGTTTCGGGACAGGGGGAATTGGCTACACCTTC	CASSFGTGGIGYTF
-	TRBV9	TRBJ2-7	-	TGTGCCGGCAGCGTAGATAGTTTGCCGGGGCCTTACTACGAGCAGTACTTC	CAGSVDSLPGPYYEQYF
-	TRBV4-2	TRBJ1-2	-	TGTGCCAGCAGCCACCGAGCCAGGGACTATGGCTACACCTTC	CASSHRARDYGYTF
-	TRBV12-3/TRBV12-4	TRBJ2-1	-	TGTGCCAGCAGTTTTCGGTCAACTTACAATGAGCAGTTCTTC	CASSFRSTYNEQFF
-	TRBV20-1	TRBJ2-3	many	TGCAGTGCTAAGGCAGATACGCAGTATTTT	CSAKADTQYF
-	TRBV12-3/TRBV12-4	TRBJ2-5	-	TGTGCCAGCAGTTTAAGACGGTCCCAAGAGACCCAGTACTTC	CASSLRRSQETQYF
-	TRBV21-1	TRBJ2-1	-	TGTGCCAGCAGCACAAGGGACTATCATTCGGGTCCCTACAATGAGCAGTTCTTC	CASSTRDYHSGPYNEQFF
TRBD2	TRBV7-9	TRBJ2-7	few	TGTGCCAGCAGGAGACTAGCGGGGTATTACAATGAGCAGTACTTC	CASRRLAGYYNEQYF
-	TRBV29-1	TRBJ1-2	few	TGCAGCGTTCCCTGGGCGCACCAAGTAGGCGCGAATGGCTACACCTTC	CSVPWAHQVGANGYTF
-	TRBV11-1	TRBJ1-1	-	TGTGCCAGCAGCCTTCTCCCCTACCGGGCCAGTAGGGCTTTCTTT	CASSLLPYRASRAFF
-	TRBV7-2	TRBJ2-5	-	TGTGCCAGCAGCTTCAACCGGGCCTGGTACAATGAGCAGTACTTC	CASSFNRAWYNEQYF
-	TRBV11-2	TRBJ1-4	-	TGTGCCAGCAAGGTGGGACAAACAGCAACTAATGAAAAACTGTTTTTT	CASKVGQTATNEKLFF
TRBD1	TRBV20-1	TRBJ1-5	-	TGCAGTGCTAGGTGGGACAGGGTAGGAGGCAATCAGCCCCAGCATTTT	CSARWDRVGGNQPQHF
-	TRBV12-3/TRBV12-4	TRBJ1-1	-	TGTGCCAGCAGTTTAGGCCCAATCCGCACTGAAGCTTTCTTT	CASSLGPIRTEAFF
-	TRBV15	TRBJ2-1	few	TGTGCCACCAGCAGTCCTATAGGGGAGGTCCCGGGTGAGCAGTTCTTC	CATSSPIGEVPGEQFF
TRBD1	TRBV28	TRBJ2-7	-	TGTGCCAGCAGGGACAGGGTAGCCTACGAGCAGTACTTC	CASRDRVAYEQYF
-	TRBV11-2	TRBJ1-1	-	TGTGCCAGCATTGGGGGCCCACGGGGTGGAGCTTTCTTT	CASIGGPRGGAFF
-	TRBV20-1	TRBJ2-5	-	TGCAGTGCTAGAGATAGGATATCGGGACGCAGACTAAGGAATGAGCAGTACTTC	CSARDRISGRRLRNEQYF
-	TRBV9	TRBJ2-1	-	TGTGTCAGCAGCGTAGTAGGGGCTAGCTCCAATGAGCAGTTCTTC	CVSSVVGASSNEQFF
-	TRBV5-1	TRBJ1-1	-	TGCGCCAGCAGCTTGGAGCTGGGGTCGGGTGAAGCTTTCTTT	CASSLELGSGEAFF
TRBD1	TRBV6-5	TRBJ2-7	-	TGTGCCAGCAGTTTCCGGGACAGGGTGAATTATGAGCAGTACTTC	CASSFRDRVNYEQYF
-	TRBV6-2/TRBV6-3	TRBJ2-3	-	TGTGCCAGCAGTGACCCGGGCAGCTCTAGCACAGATACGCAGTATTTT	CASSDPGSSSTDTQYF
TRBD2	TRBV29-1	TRBJ2-7	-	TGCAGCGTTGAATACCCTAGCGGGAGGGGTGTTGACGAGCAGTACTTC	CSVEYPSGRGVDEQYF
TRBD2	TRBV11-2	TRBJ2-1	-	TGTGCCAGCAGCTTGACGACTAGCGGGGGCTACAATGAGCAGTTCTTC	CASSLTTSGGYNEQFF
-	TRBV10-3	TRBJ2-3	few	TGTGCCATCAGTGAGTCTTTCGCTAGCACAGATACGCAGTATTTT	CAISESFASTDTQYF
-	TRBV3-1	TRBJ1-1	-	TGTGCCAGCAGCCACGGACTTTTAGGTCGGACTGAAGCTTTCTTT	CASSHGLLGRTEAFF
-	TRBV29-1	TRBJ2-1	-	TGCAGCGTCGAACCCCCGGCGAGATACAATGAGCAGTTCTTC	CSVEPPARYNEQFF
-	TRBV11-1	TRBJ1-2	-	TGTGCCAGCAGCCCGCTGGCAGCCAACTATGGCTACACCTTC	CASSPLAANYGYTF
-	TRBV12-3/TRBV12-4	TRBJ2-1	few	TGTGCCAGCAGTTTCGGGACGGCGGGTTACAATGAGCAGTTCTTC	CASSFGTAGYNEQFF
-	TRBV20-1	TRBJ2-4	-	TGCAGTGCTAGTGAAGCTCCTCTAGCCAAAAACATTCAGTACTTC	CSASEAPLAKNIQYF
TRBD1	TRBV29-1	TRBJ2-2	-	TGCAGCGCCGTGACAGGGGGAACCGGGGAGCTGTTTTTT	CSAVTGGTGELFF
-	TRBV4-3	TRBJ1-4	once	TGCGCCAGCAGCCAGACCCCCCCGGGGCCGGGGGAAAAACTGTTTTTT	CASSQTPPGPGEKLFF
TRBD2	TRBV7-3	TRBJ2-3	-	TGTGCCAGCAGCCTTTCCATAGCGGGGGGCACAGATACGCAGTATTTT	CASSLSIAGGTDTQYF
TRBD2	TRBV5-1	TRBJ2-3	-	TGCGCCAGCAGCTTGGGGGGACTAGCGGGCCCCACAGATACGCAGTATTTT	CASSLGGLAGPTDTQYF
-	TRBV18	TRBJ1-1	few	TGTGCCAGCTCCCAGGGACCGGATGAAGCTTTCTTT	CASSQGPDEAFF
-	TRBV5-1	TRBJ2-1	many	TGCGCCAGCAGCTCTGGTCTAGCGAATGAGCAGTTCTTC	CASSSGLANEQFF
-	TRBV20-1	TRBJ2-7	once	TGCAGTGCTAGTTCGGGGCCCTACGAGCAGTACTTC	CSASSGPYEQYF
-	TRBV3-1	TRBJ1-2	-	TGTGCCAGCAGCCAAGTTGGTCTGGGACCCTATGGCTACACCTTC	CASSQVGLGPYGYTF
-	TRBV7-9	TRBJ1-4	few	TGTGCCAGCAGCTTCGCCGGCGGACTCCGACCGGAAAAACTGTTTTTT	CASSFAGGLRPEKLFF
-	TRBV7-2	TRBJ1-6	-	TGTGCCAGCAGCTTAGACCCTGAGGACGGCTCACCCCTCCACTTT	CASSLDPEDGSPLHF
-	TRBV27	TRBJ2-3	few	TGTGCCACCCTAGGGGGCACAGATACGCAGTATTTT	CATLGGTDTQYF
-	TRBV4-3	TRBJ2-6	-	TGCGCCAGCAGCCAAGATTCGGTTGTAGGTTCAGGGGCCAACGTCCTGACTTTC	CASSQDSVVGSGANVLTF
-	TRBV7-9	TRBJ2-7	-	TGTGCCAGCAGCGTCAGCAGGGACGAAAACGAGCAGTACTTC	CASSVSRDENEQYF
-	TRBV5-1	TRBJ1-1	few	TGCGCCAGCAGCCGATCGTCGGTGAACACTGAAGCTTTCTTT	CASSRSSVNTEAFF
-	TRBV20-1	TRBJ1-3	-	TGCAGTGTTGGGCGGGACACCATATATTTT	CSVGRDTIYF
-	TRBV7-2	TRBJ2-7	few	TGTGCCAGCAGCTTAGGCAGACTCTACGAGCAGTACTTC	CASSLGRLYEQYF
-	TRBV20-1	TRBJ1-2	-	TGCAGTGCTAGTTTCCAGGGCGGCTACACCTTC	CSASFQGGYTF
-	TRBV9	TRBJ2-3	few	TGTGCCAGCAGCGCGACTAGTGTAGGGGCAGATACGCAGTATTTT	CASSATSVGADTQYF
-	TRBV3-1	TRBJ1-1	few	TGTGCCAGCAGCCAGGGACGGTTGAGTAACACTGAAGCTTTCTTT	CASSQGRLSNTEAFF
TRBD2	TRBV29-1	TRBJ2-3	-	TGCAGCGTTCGGAGCGGGGGGGCCTCAGATACGCAGTATTTT	CSVRSGGASDTQYF
-	TRBV4-1	TRBJ2-5	few	TGCGCCAGCAGCCAAGGGTCTTGGCAGGAGATCCACCAAGAGACCCAGTACTTC	CASSQGSWQEIHQETQYF